The T cell receptor beta chain under discussion was sequenced for a study of blood T cell repertoires in COVID-19. Study in general: The United States, Italy and Spain supplied acute and convalescent COVID-19 samples. PBMCs, B-cell-depleted T cells, or T cells provided the cDNA or gDNA that made up the material.

In germline, CDR1 is SGHNT, CDR2 YYREEE (reference sequence). J lost 4 bases, V lost 4 bases, and 9 bases had no gene match. The CDR3 runs 15 residues. Assay used: immunoSEQ multiplex PCR; TCRdb lists only in-frame clones, some missing. The data show approximately 140,000 clones, with 86% seen just once and 2.5% to 4% held by the top ten. This chain joins TRBV5-4 and TRBJ2-7, with TRBD2 matching over 9 bases. This TCR was recovered from a man between 65 and 85 years old with acute or convalescent COVID-19. Material: peripheral blood. The CDR3 here is CASSAGLAGAYEQYF. CDR3 bases: TGTGCCAGCAGCGCGGGACTAGCCGGGGCATACGAGCAGTACTTC.